The TCR beta chain under discussion was sequenced for a study of blood T cell repertoires in COVID-19. About the study: Samples of COVID-19 (acute and convalescent) were obtained from the United States, Italy and Spain. Sources were T cells, B-cell-depleted T cells, or PBMCs; the material itself was cDNA or gDNA.

This CDR3 is 16 amino acids long. The V and J ends lost 2 bases and 5 bases, in that order; junction bases with no gene match: 5. Germline-derived CDR1 and CDR2 are MNHEY and SVGEGT. In the original processing: Scientists estimated how many nucleated cells there were by amplifying reference gene primers. Generated by immunoSEQ multiplex PCR, the TCRdb table keeps only in-frame clones and is missing some. V, J and clone size are those of that table, while D and trimming were read from the DNA. The sample consists of some 190,000 clones, 70% to 90% of them appearing once. This clone was found many times.

This TCR was sampled from a human donor with active or convalescent COVID-19. The donor label of this sample is uncertain. The chain has TRBV6-2 or TRBV6-3 and TRBJ2-1; the match to TRBD2 covers 11 bases. Sample: peripheral blood. The CDR3 loop is CASSYATSGVNNEQFF. For the CDR3, the DNA is TGTGCCAGCAGTTACGCGACTAGCGGGGTGAACAATGAGCAGTTCTTC.